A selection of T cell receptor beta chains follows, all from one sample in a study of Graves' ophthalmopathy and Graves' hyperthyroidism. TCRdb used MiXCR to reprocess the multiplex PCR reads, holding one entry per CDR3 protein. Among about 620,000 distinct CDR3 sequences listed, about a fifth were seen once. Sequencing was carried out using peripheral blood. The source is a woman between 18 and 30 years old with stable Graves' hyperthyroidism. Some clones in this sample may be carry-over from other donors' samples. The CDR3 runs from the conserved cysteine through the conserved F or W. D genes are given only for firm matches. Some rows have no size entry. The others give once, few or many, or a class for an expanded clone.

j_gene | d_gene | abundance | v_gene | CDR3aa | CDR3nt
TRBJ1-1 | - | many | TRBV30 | CAWSVAGGGTEAFF | TGTGCCTGGAGTGTTGCCGGGGGTGGCACTGAAGCTTTCTTT
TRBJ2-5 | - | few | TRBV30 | CAWSGPTGTQYF | TGTGCCTGGAGTGGCCCAACGGGGACCCAGTACTTC
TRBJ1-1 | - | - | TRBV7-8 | CASSRRHTEAFF | TGTGCCAGCAGCCGGAGGCACACTGAAGCTTTCTTT
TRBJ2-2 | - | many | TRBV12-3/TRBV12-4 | CASSLRWTGELFF | TGTGCCAGCAGTTTAAGGTGGACCGGGGAGCTGTTTTTT
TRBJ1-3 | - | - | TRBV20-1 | CSARSLGPGNTIYF | TGCAGTGCTAGGTCGCTGGGGCCTGGAAACACCATATATTTT
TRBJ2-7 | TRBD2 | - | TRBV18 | CASSPAGGLREQCF | TGTGCCAGCTCACCAGCGGGGGGGCTACGAGAGCAGTGCTTC
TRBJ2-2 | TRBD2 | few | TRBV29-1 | CSVEGLAGGGTGELFF | TGCAGCGTTGAAGGACTAGCGGGAGGTGGGACCGGGGAGCTGTTTTTT
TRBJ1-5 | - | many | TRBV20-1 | CSASRDSNQPQHF | TGCAGTGCTAGCAGGGATAGCAATCAGCCCCAGCATTTT
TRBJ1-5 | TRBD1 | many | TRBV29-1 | CSVTGGWNQPQHF | TGCAGCGTGACAGGGGGTTGGAATCAGCCCCAGCATTTT
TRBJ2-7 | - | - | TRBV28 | CASKGDRGTYEQYF | TGTGCCAGCAAAGGGGACCGGGGGACCTACGAGCAGTACTTC
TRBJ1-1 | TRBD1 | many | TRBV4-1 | CASSLITGGAPEAFF | TGCGCCAGCAGCCTTATTACAGGGGGCGCGCCTGAAGCTTTCTTT
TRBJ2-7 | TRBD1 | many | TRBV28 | CASSLHRGPLEQYF | TGTGCCAGCAGTTTGCACAGGGGGCCCCTCGAGCAGTACTTC
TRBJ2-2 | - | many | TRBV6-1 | CASSEISAGELFF | TGTGCCAGCAGTGAAATTAGCGCCGGGGAGCTGTTTTTT
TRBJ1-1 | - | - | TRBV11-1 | CASSLPAAPSRGTEAFF | TGTGCCAGCAGCTTACCCGCGGCTCCGTCAAGGGGCACTGAAGCTTTCTTT
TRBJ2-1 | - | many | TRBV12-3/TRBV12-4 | CASLTLRGPRTYNEQFF | TGTGCCAGCCTTACCTTACGGGGACCGAGGACCTACAATGAGCAGTTCTTC
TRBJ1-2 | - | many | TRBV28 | CASSWGTSLYDYGYTF | TGTGCCAGCAGTTGGGGGACAAGCCTTTATGACTATGGCTACACCTTC
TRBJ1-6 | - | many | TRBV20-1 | CSARGDGTKNSPLHF | TGCAGTGCTAGAGGGGACGGGACGAAAAATTCACCCCTCCACTTT
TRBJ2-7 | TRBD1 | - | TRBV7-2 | CASSFLTGISYEQYF | TGTGCCAGCAGCTTCTTGACAGGGATTTCCTACGAGCAGTACTTC
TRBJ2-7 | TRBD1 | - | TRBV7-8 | CASSTRTGRNEQYF | TGTGCCAGCAGCACCCGGACAGGGCGGAACGAGCAGTACTTC
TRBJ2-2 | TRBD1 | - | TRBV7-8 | CASSLAPGGNAGELFF | TGTGCCAGCAGCTTAGCCCCAGGGGGCAACGCCGGGGAGCTGTTTTTT
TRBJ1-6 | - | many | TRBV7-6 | CASSYRGWALHF | TGTGCCAGCAGCTACCGGGGTTGGGCCCTCCACTTT
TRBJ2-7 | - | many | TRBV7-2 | CASSLGGPNYEQYF | TGTGCCAGCAGCTTAGGGGGGCCCAACTACGAGCAGTACTTC
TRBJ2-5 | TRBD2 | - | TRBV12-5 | CASGSRLAGETQYF | TGTGCTAGTGGTTCTCGACTAGCGGGAGAGACCCAGTACTTC
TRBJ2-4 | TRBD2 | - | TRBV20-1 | CSAPLAALAKNIQYF | TGCAGTGCACCACTAGCGGCACTAGCCAAAAACATTCAGTACTTC
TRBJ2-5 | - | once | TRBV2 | CASGQSGAQYF | TGTGCCAGCGGTCAGTCTGGAGCCCAGTACTTC
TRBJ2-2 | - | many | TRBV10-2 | CASSEPGELFF | TGCGCCAGCAGTGAGCCCGGGGAGCTGTTTTTT
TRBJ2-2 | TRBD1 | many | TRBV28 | CASTTGQGATGELFF | TGTGCCAGCACCACCGGACAGGGGGCCACCGGGGAGCTGTTTTTT
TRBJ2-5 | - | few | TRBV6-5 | CASSYLITENQETQYF | TGTGCCAGCAGTTACCTAATCACAGAAAACCAAGAGACCCAGTACTTC
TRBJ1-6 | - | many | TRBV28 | CASSSGRTYNSPLHF | TGTGCCAGCAGTTCAGGCCGCACCTATAATTCACCCCTCCACTTT
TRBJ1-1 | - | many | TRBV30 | CAWSPTDSAEAFF | TGTGCCTGGAGTCCCACGGACAGTGCTGAAGCTTTCTTT
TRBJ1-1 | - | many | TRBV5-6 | CASSPREGKAFF | TGTGCCAGCAGCCCCCGGGAGGGTAAAGCTTTCTTT
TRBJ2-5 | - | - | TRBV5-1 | CASSLVAFRTANQETQYF | TGCGCCAGCAGCTTGGTGGCCTTTCGGACAGCCAACCAAGAGACCCAGTACTTC
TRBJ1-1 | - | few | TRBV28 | CASSLLAEGTEAFF | TGTGCCAGCAGTTTATTAGCTGAGGGCACTGAAGCTTTCTTT
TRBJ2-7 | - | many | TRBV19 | CASSMIDGESYEQYF | TGTGCCAGTAGTATGATCGACGGAGAATCCTACGAGCAGTACTTC
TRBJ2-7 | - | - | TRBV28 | CASRGRWSSYEQYF | TGTGCCAGCAGAGGACGGTGGAGCTCCTACGAGCAGTACTTC
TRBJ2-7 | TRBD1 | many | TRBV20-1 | CSATFPGQGRYEQYF | TGCAGTGCTACGTTCCCGGGACAGGGAAGGTACGAGCAGTACTTC
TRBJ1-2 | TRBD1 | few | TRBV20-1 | CSATHQGGYYGYTF | TGCAGTGCTACCCACCAGGGGGGATACTATGGCTACACCTTC
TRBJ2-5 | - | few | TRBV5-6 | CASSLGQGTQETQYF | TGTGCCAGCAGCTTGGGGCAGGGGACTCAAGAGACCCAGTACTTC
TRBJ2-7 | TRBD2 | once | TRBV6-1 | CASSAYWTSGNYEQYF | TGTGCCAGCAGTGCGTACTGGACTAGCGGGAACTACGAGCAGTACTTC
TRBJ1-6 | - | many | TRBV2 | CASSSLTVSAALHF | TGTGCCAGCAGTTCCCTCACCGTCTCGGCGGCCCTCCACTTT
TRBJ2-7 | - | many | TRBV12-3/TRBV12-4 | CASRGLGRDGYEQYF | TGTGCCAGCAGGGGCCTAGGTAGGGACGGCTACGAGCAGTACTTC
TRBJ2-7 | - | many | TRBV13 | CASGVQGTYEQYF | TGTGCCAGCGGGGTCCAGGGTACCTACGAGCAGTACTTC
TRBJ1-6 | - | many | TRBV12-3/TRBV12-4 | CASTYSRMDSPLHF | TGTGCCAGCACCTACTCGAGGATGGACTCACCCCTCCACTTT
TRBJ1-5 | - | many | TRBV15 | CATSSSNQPQHF | TGTGCCACCTCCAGTAGCAATCAGCCCCAGCATTTT
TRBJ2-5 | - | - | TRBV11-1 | CASSSSHLSYQETQYF | TGTGCCAGCAGCTCATCCCACCTATCATACCAAGAGACCCAGTACTTC
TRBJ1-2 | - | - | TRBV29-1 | CSVEDRAMGYGYTF | TGCAGCGTTGAAGACAGGGCCATGGGTTATGGCTACACCTTC
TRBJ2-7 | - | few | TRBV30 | CAWSAESFPVGQYF | TGTGCCTGGAGTGCCGAATCCTTTCCCGTAGGGCAGTACTTC
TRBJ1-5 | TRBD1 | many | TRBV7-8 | CASSSDRGNQPQHF | TGTGCCAGCAGTTCGGACAGGGGGAATCAGCCCCAGCATTTT
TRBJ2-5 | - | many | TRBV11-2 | CASSLGGGMSQETQYF | TGTGCCAGCAGCTTAGGGGGCGGGATGTCCCAAGAGACCCAGTACTTC
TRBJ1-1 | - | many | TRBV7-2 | CASSPQGWDTEAFF | TGTGCCAGCAGCCCCCAGGGGTGGGACACTGAAGCTTTCTTT
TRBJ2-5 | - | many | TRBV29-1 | CSVEDEGRETQYF | TGCAGCGTTGAAGACGAGGGACGAGAGACCCAGTACTTC
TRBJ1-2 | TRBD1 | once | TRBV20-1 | CSARTTGTVFGYTF | TGCAGTGCTAGAACAACCGGGACAGTCTTTGGCTACACCTTC
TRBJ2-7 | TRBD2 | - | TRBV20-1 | CSARPSGDSSYEQYF | TGCAGTGCTCGCCCTAGCGGGGACTCCTCCTACGAGCAGTACTTC
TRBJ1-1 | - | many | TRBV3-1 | CASSQWLQGAEAFF | TGTGCCAGCAGCCAATGGCTACAGGGTGCTGAAGCTTTCTTT
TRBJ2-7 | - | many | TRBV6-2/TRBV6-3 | CASSLGQAPTYEQYF | TGTGCCAGCAGCCTCGGGCAGGCACCGACCTACGAGCAGTACTTC
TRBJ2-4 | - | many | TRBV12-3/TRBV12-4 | CASSLEGHIQYF | TGTGCCAGCAGTTTAGAGGGTCACATTCAGTACTTC
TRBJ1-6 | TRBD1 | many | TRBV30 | CAWRGQGITPLHF | TGTGCCTGGAGAGGACAGGGTATTACACCCCTCCACTTT
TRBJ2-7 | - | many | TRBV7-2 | CASSLSGGALEQYF | TGTGCCAGCAGCTTAAGTGGGGGGGCCCTCGAGCAGTACTTC
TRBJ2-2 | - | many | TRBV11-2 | CASSLDLPGELFF | TGTGCCAGCAGCTTAGATCTTCCCGGGGAGCTGTTTTTT
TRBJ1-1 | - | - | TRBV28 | CASSQQVATEAFF | TGTGCCAGCAGTCAGCAGGTAGCCACTGAAGCTTTCTTT